Listed below are T cell receptor beta chains from one sample, sequenced in a study of CD4+ T cells in melanoma. Clones were read by immunoSEQ multiplex PCR, and TCRdb kept only the in-frame ones, dropping some. The sample lists 90,000 to 130,000 clones; roughly 90% were seen once. Source material: peripheral blood. The receptors stem from a human donor with melanoma. CDR3s include the opening cysteine and the closing phenylalanine or tryptophan. Each record gives: J gene, D gene, V gene, clone size, CDR3 DNA, CDR3 protein. The D gene is left open where the match is weak. For some rows the clone size is stated as once, few or many, or as a class when expanded; others skip it.

j_call: TRBJ2-1; d_call: .; v_call: TRBV6-1; clone_size: .; cdr3_nt: TGTGCCAGCAGTGAAGTGGGATCCTACAATGAGCAGTTCTTC; cdr3_aa: CASSEVGSYNEQFF
j_call: TRBJ2-3; d_call: TRBD2; v_call: TRBV27; clone_size: .; cdr3_nt: TGTGCCAGCAGTTTCCTAGCGGTGTACAGACCTAGCACAGATACGCAGTATTTT; cdr3_aa: CASSFLAVYRPSTDTQYF
j_call: TRBJ2-4; d_call: TRBD1; v_call: TRBV4-2; clone_size: .; cdr3_nt: TGTGCCAGCAGCCAAGGCACGACAGGGGGGGAAAACATTCAGTACTTC; cdr3_aa: CASSQGTTGGENIQYF
j_call: TRBJ1-4; d_call: .; v_call: TRBV29-1; clone_size: .; cdr3_nt: TGCAGCGTCGCTCAAGGGGGTTTTAGTGAAAAACTGTTTTTT; cdr3_aa: CSVAQGGFSEKLFF
j_call: TRBJ2-5; d_call: TRBD2; v_call: TRBV5-1; clone_size: .; cdr3_nt: TGCGCCAGCAGCATCGGGACTAGCGGGGGGGCTGAGACCCAGTACTTC; cdr3_aa: CASSIGTSGGAETQYF
j_call: TRBJ2-5; d_call: .; v_call: TRBV7-2; clone_size: .; cdr3_nt: TGTGCCAGCAGCCGCGGACAACTCCAAGAGACCCAGTACTTC; cdr3_aa: CASSRGQLQETQYF
j_call: TRBJ2-7; d_call: TRBD1; v_call: TRBV6-5; clone_size: once; cdr3_nt: TGTGCCAGCGCTCCGTGGGACAGCAGAACCTACGAGCAGTACTTC; cdr3_aa: CASAPWDSRTYEQYF
j_call: TRBJ1-2; d_call: TRBD1; v_call: TRBV7-9; clone_size: .; cdr3_nt: TGTGCCAGCAGCCAAATCGGACAGGGCAGGATGTATGGCTACACCTTC; cdr3_aa: CASSQIGQGRMYGYTF
j_call: TRBJ1-3; d_call: .; v_call: TRBV4-3; clone_size: .; cdr3_nt: TGCGCCAGCAGCCAAGATCACAGGGACAAGGCCTTT; cdr3_aa: CASSQDHRDKAF
j_call: TRBJ2-3; d_call: TRBD1; v_call: TRBV5-1; clone_size: .; cdr3_nt: TGCGCCAGCAGCTCCGGGACAGGGGTACGTGCGGATACGCAGTATTTT; cdr3_aa: CASSSGTGVRADTQYF
j_call: TRBJ1-3; d_call: .; v_call: TRBV7-2; clone_size: .; cdr3_nt: TGTGCCAGCAGGTCGGCCCCGGACACCATATATTTT; cdr3_aa: CASRSAPDTIYF
j_call: TRBJ1-1; d_call: .; v_call: TRBV27; clone_size: .; cdr3_nt: TGTGCCAGCACCAAAACCGACGGGGGGGAAGCTTTCTTT; cdr3_aa: CASTKTDGGEAFF
j_call: TRBJ2-2; d_call: .; v_call: TRBV5-1; clone_size: .; cdr3_nt: TGCGCCAGCAGCTTGGAAGTGCAGGACACCGGGGAGCTGTTTTTT; cdr3_aa: CASSLEVQDTGELFF
j_call: TRBJ1-3; d_call: .; v_call: TRBV28; clone_size: .; cdr3_nt: TGTGCCAGCAGTCTAGGCAGGGCCGGAAACACCATATATTTT; cdr3_aa: CASSLGRAGNTIYF
j_call: TRBJ2-5; d_call: TRBD1; v_call: TRBV10-3; clone_size: .; cdr3_nt: TGTGCCATCAGTGGGCGGACAGGGGAAGGGGAGACCCAGTACTTC; cdr3_aa: CAISGRTGEGETQYF
j_call: TRBJ2-3; d_call: .; v_call: TRBV30; clone_size: .; cdr3_nt: TGTGCCTGGAGTGTAGGGCGACAGATTTTAAAAGATACGCAGTATTTT; cdr3_aa: CAWSVGRQILKDTQYF
j_call: TRBJ2-7; d_call: TRBD1; v_call: TRBV5-6; clone_size: .; cdr3_nt: TGTGCCAGCAGCTCACTCGCATCCGGGACAGGATCTGCCTACGAGCAGTACTTC; cdr3_aa: CASSSLASGTGSAYEQYF
j_call: TRBJ2-7; d_call: .; v_call: TRBV2; clone_size: .; cdr3_nt: TGTGCCAGCAGTGGCCCAGGGAGGAATCGCGAGCAGTACTTC; cdr3_aa: CASSGPGRNREQYF